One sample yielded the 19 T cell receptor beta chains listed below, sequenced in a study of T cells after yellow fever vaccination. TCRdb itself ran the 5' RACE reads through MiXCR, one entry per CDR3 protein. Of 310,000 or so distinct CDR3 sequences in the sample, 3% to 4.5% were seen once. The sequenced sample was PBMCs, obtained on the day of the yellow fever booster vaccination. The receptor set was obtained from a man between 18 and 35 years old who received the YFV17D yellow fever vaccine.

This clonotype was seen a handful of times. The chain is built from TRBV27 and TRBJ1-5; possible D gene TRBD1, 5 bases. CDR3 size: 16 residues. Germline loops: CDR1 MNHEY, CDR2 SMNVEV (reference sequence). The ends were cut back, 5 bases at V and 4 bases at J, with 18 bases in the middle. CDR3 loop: CASSPRGGAGNQPQHF. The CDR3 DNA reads TGTGCCAGCAGTCCTAGGGGAGGGGCCGGGAATCAGCCCCAGCATTTT.

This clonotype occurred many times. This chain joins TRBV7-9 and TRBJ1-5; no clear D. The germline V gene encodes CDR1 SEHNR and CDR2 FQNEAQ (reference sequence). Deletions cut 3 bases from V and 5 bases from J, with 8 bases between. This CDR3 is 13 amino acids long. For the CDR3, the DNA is TGTGCCAGCAGCTTGTCCTGGGATCAGCCCCAGCATTTT. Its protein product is CASSLSWDQPQHF. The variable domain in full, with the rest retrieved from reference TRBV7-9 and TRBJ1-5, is DTGVSQNPRHKITKRGQNVTFRCDPISEHNRLYWYRQTLGQGPEFLTYFQNEAQLEKSRLLSDRFSAERPKGSFSTLEIQRTEQGDSAMYLCASSLSWDQPQHFGDGTRLSIL.

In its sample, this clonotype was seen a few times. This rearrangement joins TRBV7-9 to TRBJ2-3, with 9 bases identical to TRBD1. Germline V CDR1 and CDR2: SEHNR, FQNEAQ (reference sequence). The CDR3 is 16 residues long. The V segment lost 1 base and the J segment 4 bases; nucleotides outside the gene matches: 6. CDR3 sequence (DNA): TGTGCCAGCAGCTTAGAACAGGGGGCGATCTCAGATACGCAGTATTTT. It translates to CASSLEQGAISDTQYF.

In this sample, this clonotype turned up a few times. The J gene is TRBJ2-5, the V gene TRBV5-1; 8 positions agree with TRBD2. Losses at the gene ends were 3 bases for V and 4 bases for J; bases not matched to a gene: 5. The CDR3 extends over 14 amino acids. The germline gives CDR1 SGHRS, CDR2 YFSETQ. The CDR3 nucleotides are TGCGCCAGCAGCTCCGCGGGGGGCACAGAGACCCAGTACTTC. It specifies CASSSAGGTETQYF.

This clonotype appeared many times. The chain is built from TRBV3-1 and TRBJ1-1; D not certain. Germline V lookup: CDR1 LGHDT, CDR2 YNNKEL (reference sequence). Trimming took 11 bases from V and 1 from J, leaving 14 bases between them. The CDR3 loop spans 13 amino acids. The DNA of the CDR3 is TGTGCCTGCCGAGACCCCTGGAACACTGAAGCTTTCTTT. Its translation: CACRDPWNTEAFF.

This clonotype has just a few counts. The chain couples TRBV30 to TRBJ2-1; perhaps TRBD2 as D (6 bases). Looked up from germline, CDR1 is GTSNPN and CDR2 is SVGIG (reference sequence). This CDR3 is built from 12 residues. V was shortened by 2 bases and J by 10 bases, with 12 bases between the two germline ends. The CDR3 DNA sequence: TGTGCCTGGAGTACCCCTCGGGAGGAGCAGTTCTTC. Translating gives CAWSTPREEQFF.

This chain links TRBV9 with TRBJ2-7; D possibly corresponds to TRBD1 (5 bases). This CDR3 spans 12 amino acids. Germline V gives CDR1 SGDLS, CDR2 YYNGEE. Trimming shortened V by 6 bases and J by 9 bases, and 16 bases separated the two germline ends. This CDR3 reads CASTGEAGPQYF. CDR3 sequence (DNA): TGTGCCAGCACCGGTGAGGCAGGGCCGCAGTACTTC.

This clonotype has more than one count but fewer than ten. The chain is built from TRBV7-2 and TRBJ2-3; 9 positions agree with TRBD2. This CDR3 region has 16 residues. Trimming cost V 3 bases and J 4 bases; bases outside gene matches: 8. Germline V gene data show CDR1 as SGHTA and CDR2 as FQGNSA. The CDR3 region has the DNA TGTGCCAGCAGCTTTTATTCTAGCGGGGTGGCAGATACGCAGTATTTT. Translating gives CASSFYSSGVADTQYF.

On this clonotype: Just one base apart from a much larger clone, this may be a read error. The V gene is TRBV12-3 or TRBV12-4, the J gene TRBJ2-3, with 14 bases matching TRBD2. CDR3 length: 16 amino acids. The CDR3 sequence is CASCLGLAGVVDTQYF. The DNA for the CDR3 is TGTGCCAGCTGTTTGGGACTAGCGGGGGTTGTAGATACGCAGTATTTT.

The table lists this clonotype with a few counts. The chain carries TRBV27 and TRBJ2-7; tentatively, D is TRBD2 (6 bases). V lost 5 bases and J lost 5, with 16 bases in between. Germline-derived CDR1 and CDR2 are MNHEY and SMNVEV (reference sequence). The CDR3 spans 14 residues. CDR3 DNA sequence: TGTGCCAGCAGTACCTACGGGGGAAACAACGAGCAGTACTTC. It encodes CASSTYGGNNEQYF.

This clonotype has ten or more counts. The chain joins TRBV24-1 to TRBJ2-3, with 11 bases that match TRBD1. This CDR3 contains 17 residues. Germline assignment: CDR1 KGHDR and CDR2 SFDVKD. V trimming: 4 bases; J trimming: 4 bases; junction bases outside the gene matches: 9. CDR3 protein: CATSDTGQGAASDTQYF. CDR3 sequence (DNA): TGTGCCACCAGTGACACCGGACAGGGGGCGGCTTCAGATACGCAGTATTTT.

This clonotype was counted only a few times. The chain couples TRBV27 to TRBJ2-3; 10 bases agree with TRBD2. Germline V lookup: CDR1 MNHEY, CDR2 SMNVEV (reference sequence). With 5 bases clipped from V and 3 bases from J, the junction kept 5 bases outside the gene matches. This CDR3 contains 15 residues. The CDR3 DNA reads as TGTGCCAGCAGTCCCCCTAGCGGGGGAACAGATACGCAGTATTTT. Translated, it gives CASSPPSGGTDTQYF.

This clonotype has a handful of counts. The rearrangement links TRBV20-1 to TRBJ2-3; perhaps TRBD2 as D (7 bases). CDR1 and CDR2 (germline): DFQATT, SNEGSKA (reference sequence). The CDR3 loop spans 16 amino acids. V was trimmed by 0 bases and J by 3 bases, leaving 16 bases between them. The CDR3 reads CSARDVGGAFTDTQYF. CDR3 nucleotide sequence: TGCAGTGCTAGAGATGTGGGGGGGGCCTTTACAGATACGCAGTATTTT.

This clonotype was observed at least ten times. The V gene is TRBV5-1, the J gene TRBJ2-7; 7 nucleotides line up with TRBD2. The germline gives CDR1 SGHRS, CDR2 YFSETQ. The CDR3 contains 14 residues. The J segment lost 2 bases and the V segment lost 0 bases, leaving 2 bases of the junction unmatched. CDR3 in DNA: TGCGCCAGCAGCTTGGGGGGGGGTCCCTACGAGCAGTACGTC. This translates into CASSLGGGPYEQYV.

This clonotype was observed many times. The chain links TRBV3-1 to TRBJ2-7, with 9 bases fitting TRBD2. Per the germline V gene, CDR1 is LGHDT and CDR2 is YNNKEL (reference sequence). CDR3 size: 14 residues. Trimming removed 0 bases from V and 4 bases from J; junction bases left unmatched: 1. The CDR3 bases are TGTGCCAGCAGCCAAGATACTAGCGGGTACGAGCAGTACGTC. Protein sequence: CASSQDTSGYEQYV.

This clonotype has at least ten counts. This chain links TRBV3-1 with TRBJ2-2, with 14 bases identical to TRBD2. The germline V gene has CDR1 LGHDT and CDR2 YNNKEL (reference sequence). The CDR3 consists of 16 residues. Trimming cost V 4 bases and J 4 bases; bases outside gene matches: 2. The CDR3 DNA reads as TGTGCCAGCAGCCGAGGACTAGCGGGGGGCACCGGGGAGCTGTTTTTT. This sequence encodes CASSRGLAGGTGELFF.

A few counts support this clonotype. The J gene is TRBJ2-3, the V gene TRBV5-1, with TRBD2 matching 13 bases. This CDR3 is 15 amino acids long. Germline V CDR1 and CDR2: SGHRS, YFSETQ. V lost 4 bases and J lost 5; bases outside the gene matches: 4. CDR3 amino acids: CASSAGTSGIDTQYF. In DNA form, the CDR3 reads TGCGCCAGCAGCGCTGGGACTAGCGGGATAGATACGCAGTATTTT. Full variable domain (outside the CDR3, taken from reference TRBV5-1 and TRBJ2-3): KAGVTQTPRYLIKTRGQQVTLSCSPISGHRSVSWYQQTPGQGLQFLFEYFSETQRNKGNFPGRFSGRQFSNSRSEMNVSTLELGDSALYLCASSAGTSGIDTQYFGPGTRLTVL.

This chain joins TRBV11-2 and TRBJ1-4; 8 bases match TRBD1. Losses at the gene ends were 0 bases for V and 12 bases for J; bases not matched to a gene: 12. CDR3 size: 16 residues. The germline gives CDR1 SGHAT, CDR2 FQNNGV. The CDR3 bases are TGTGCCAGCAGCTTAGATCTTGGGCAGGGGGCGGCAGAACTGTTTTTT. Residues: CASSLDLGQGAAELFF. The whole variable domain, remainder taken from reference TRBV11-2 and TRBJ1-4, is EAGVAQSPRYKIIEKRQSVAFWCNPISGHATLYWYQQILGQGPKLLIQFQNNGVVDDSQLPKDRFSAERLKGVDSTLKIQPAKLEDSAVYLCASSLDLGQGAAELFFGSGTQLSVL.

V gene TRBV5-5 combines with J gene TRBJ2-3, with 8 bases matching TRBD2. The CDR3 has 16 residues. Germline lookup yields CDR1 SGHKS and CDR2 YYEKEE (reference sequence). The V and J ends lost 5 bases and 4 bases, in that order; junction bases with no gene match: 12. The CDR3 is CASRISTSAFSDTQYF. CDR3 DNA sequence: TGTGCCAGCAGAATATCGACTAGCGCGTTTTCAGATACGCAGTATTTT.